This T cell receptor (beta chain) was documented in a study of blood T cell repertoires in COVID-19. Study details: COVID-19 samples collected from the United States, Italy and Spain covered acute and convalescent phases. T cells, B-cell-depleted T cells, or PBMCs provided the cDNA or gDNA that served as material.

Per the study methods: Amplification from reference gene primers served as the basis for estimated nucleated cell counts. Sequenced by immunoSEQ multiplex PCR; TCRdb stores in-frame clones only, minus some. The V and J calls and clone size are taken from that table; D and trimming were inferred from the DNA. The table includes about 200,000 clones, 70% to 90% detected once. Patients of the Seattle cohort, enrolled during active infection, were followed longitudinally. Germline loops: CDR1 SGHDN, CDR2 FVKESK. The CDR3 covers 15 residues. V shed 4 bases and J shed 4 bases, with 17 bases lying between them.

The J gene is TRBJ2-7, the V gene TRBV14, with a weak D call TRBD1 (5 bases). The sequenced sample consisted of peripheral blood. The receptor was isolated from a man aged 60 to 75 with COVID-19, enrolled during active disease. The CDR3 is CASSPKTGFEYEQYF. The CDR3 DNA reads TGTGCCAGCAGCCCCAAAACAGGTTTTGAGTACGAGCAGTACTTC.